This T cell receptor beta chain was observed in a study of human T cells and chemical hapten exposure. Study overall: Per-sample TCR yield variability stemmed mainly from small pooled library volume differences.

Time point defined: pre-sensitization, week 0. Described treatment: therapeutic diphenylcyclopropenone sensitization with weekly scalp DPC. Each CDR3 protein gets one entry after TCRdb re-called the RACE reads with MiXCR. Of under 300,000 distinct CDR3 sequences listed, about 7.7% are singletons. Germline V CDR1 and CDR2: SGHRS, YFSETQ. The CDR3 consists of 16 residues. The ends were cut back, 2 bases at V and 4 bases at J, with 16 bases in the middle. The source material was whole blood, sampled in connection with sensitization to the hapten diphenylcyclopropenone (DPC). The J gene is TRBJ1-3, the V gene TRBV5-1; possibly TRBD1 for D (5 bases). This TCR derives from a man between 18 and 29 years old with alopecia areata. Some clones in this sample may be carry-over from other donors' samples. The CDR3 spells CASSFTGALYGNTIYF. As DNA, the CDR3 is TGCGCCAGCAGCTTTACAGGTGCCCTCTACGGAAACACCATATATTTT.